There are many counts of the clone carrying this TCR beta chain. The sample comes from a study of kidney transplant recipient with SARS-CoV-2 infection. MiXCR, applied by TCRdb to the reads, yields one record per CDR3 protein. The table shows approximately 240,000 distinct CDR3 sequences, with 29% occurring only once. The sequence came from a young adult male patient who had COVID-19 and was a kidney transplant recipient. Part of the T cells may come from the graft donor. This material consisted of a blood sample, taken at baseline and on roughly day 110 from a kidney transplant recipient.

The CDR3 spells CASREQGGNTEAFF. In nucleotides, the CDR3 is TGTGCCAGCAGGGAGCAGGGGGGTAACACTGAAGCTTTCTTT. The chain links TRBV2 to TRBJ1-1, with TRBD1 identical over 7 bases. The J segment lost 2 bases and the V segment lost 6 bases, leaving 6 bases of the junction unmatched. The CDR3 has 14 amino acids. Germline V CDR1 and CDR2: SNHLY, FYNNEI.